These T cell receptor beta chains were read from a single sample in a study of blood T cell repertoires in COVID-19. The table came from immunoSEQ multiplex PCR; TCRdb's copy has only in-frame clones and leaves some out. The table lists roughly 290,000 clones, around 90% of them singletons. The sequencing sample was made of PBMCs or T cells enriched from blood (not recorded which). Every receptor here comes from a woman aged 40 to 50 who had recovered from COVID-19. CDR3s include the opening cysteine and the closing phenylalanine or tryptophan. D genes are given only for firm matches.

v_gene: TRBV18; d_gene: TRBD1; j_gene: TRBJ2-3; len: 15; CDR3aa: CASSPRRQGADTQYF
v_gene: TRBV24-1; d_gene: -; j_gene: TRBJ2-5; len: 18; CDR3aa: CATSDWFEAAAPQETQYF
v_gene: TRBV30; d_gene: -; j_gene: TRBJ1-1; len: 11; CDR3aa: CAWSDQAEAFF
v_gene: TRBV24-1; d_gene: -; j_gene: TRBJ2-2; len: 12; CDR3aa: CAIAGYTGELFF
v_gene: TRBV7-9; d_gene: -; j_gene: TRBJ2-3; len: 13; CDR3aa: CASSQEDSDTQYF
v_gene: TRBV2; d_gene: -; j_gene: TRBJ1-2; len: 14; CDR3aa: CASSLGQLSYGYTF
v_gene: TRBV11-1; d_gene: TRBD2; j_gene: TRBJ2-1; len: 14; CDR3aa: CASSPRTSGNEQFF
v_gene: TRBV29-1; d_gene: -; j_gene: TRBJ2-7; len: 13; CDR3aa: CSVLSDRPYEQYF
v_gene: TRBV20-1; d_gene: TRBD2; j_gene: TRBJ2-7; len: 14; CDR3aa: CSASLAGSSYEQYF
v_gene: TRBV12-2; d_gene: -; j_gene: TRBJ2-1; len: 18; CDR3aa: CASRLRFFAGGPYNEQFF
v_gene: TRBV24-1; d_gene: -; j_gene: TRBJ2-2; len: 14; CDR3aa: CATSEAPNTGELFF
v_gene: TRBV27; d_gene: TRBD1; j_gene: TRBJ2-5; len: 14; CDR3aa: CASSWQGAGETQYF
v_gene: TRBV2; d_gene: -; j_gene: TRBJ1-2; len: 14; CDR3aa: CASSEAGRNYGYTF
v_gene: TRBV7-3; d_gene: TRBD2; j_gene: TRBJ2-2; len: 16; CDR3aa: CASSSASGANTGELFF
v_gene: TRBV28; d_gene: TRBD2; j_gene: TRBJ2-7; len: 14; CDR3aa: CASSFSGSTYEQYF
v_gene: TRBV6-2/TRBV6-3; d_gene: -; j_gene: TRBJ1-5; len: 14; CDR3aa: CASRYAGGNQPQHF
v_gene: TRBV7-2; d_gene: TRBD1; j_gene: TRBJ2-6; len: 16; CDR3aa: CASSFEGTAGANVLTF
v_gene: TRBV3-1/TRBV3-2; d_gene: TRBD2; j_gene: TRBJ2-1; len: 13; CDR3aa: CASSHAQGLGKFF
v_gene: TRBV11-3; d_gene: TRBD1; j_gene: TRBJ2-2; len: 16; CDR3aa: CASSPWTGIVTGELFF
v_gene: TRBV28; d_gene: -; j_gene: TRBJ1-5; len: 16; CDR3aa: CASSSPAAGSNQPQHF
v_gene: TRBV3-1/TRBV3-2; d_gene: TRBD2; j_gene: TRBJ2-5; len: 13; CDR3aa: CASSQTSEETQYF
v_gene: TRBV11-2; d_gene: -; j_gene: TRBJ2-6; len: 15; CDR3aa: CASSLRTAGANVLTF
v_gene: TRBV20-1; d_gene: -; j_gene: TRBJ2-7; len: 14; CDR3aa: CSASKGEGLYEQYF